This T cell receptor beta chain appears in the sequencing data of a study of beta chain features in type 1 diabetes. Expressed TCRB transcripts were sequenced because the entire RNA isolate underwent reverse transcription. Sequencing was performed with immunoSEQ multiplex PCR; in TCRdb, only in-frame clones are kept and a portion is missing. The top ten hold roughly 0.064% of the sample, which has over 100,000 clones, 40% seen once. The CDR3 length is 14 residues. Per the germline V gene, CDR1 is SEHNR and CDR2 is FQNEAQ (reference sequence). Trimming took off 2 bases at V and 3 bases at J, with 9 bases between the two ends.

The sequence derives from a woman between 18 and 30 years old in good health. Sample: stem cell memory CD4+ T cells from blood. J is TRBJ2-3 and V is TRBV7-9, with D maybe TRBD1 (5 bases). The CDR3 region has the DNA TGTGCCAGCAGCTTACGCCAGGGTACAGATACGCAGTATTTT. This sequence encodes CASSLRQGTDTQYF. The full variable domain, with the rest looked up from reference TRBV7-9 and TRBJ2-3, is DTGVSQNPRHKITKRGQNVTFRCDPISEHNRLYWYRQTLGQGPEFLTYFQNEAQLEKSRLLSDRFSAERPKGSFSTLEIQRTEQGDSAMYLCASSLRQGTDTQYFGPGTRLTVL.